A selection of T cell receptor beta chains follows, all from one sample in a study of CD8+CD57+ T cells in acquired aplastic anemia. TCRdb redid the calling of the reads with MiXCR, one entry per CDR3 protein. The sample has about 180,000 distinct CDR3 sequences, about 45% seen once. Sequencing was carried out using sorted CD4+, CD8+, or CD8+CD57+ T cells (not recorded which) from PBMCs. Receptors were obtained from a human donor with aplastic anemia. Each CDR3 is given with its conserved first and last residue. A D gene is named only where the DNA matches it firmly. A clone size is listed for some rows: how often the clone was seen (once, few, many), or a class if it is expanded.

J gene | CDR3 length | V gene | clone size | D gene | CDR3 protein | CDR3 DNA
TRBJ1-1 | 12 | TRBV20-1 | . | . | CSARVGDTEAFF | TGCAGTGCTAGAGTGGGTGACACTGAAGCTTTCTTT
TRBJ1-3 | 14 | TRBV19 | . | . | CASTAGVSGNTIYF | TGTGCCAGTACGGCAGGCGTCTCTGGAAACACCATATATTTT
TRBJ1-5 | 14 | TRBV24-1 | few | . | CATSDTGQNQPQHF | TGTGCCACCAGTGATACAGGCCAAAATCAGCCCCAGCATTTT
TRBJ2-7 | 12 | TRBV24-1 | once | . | CATSGQNYEQYF | TGTGCCACCTCGGGTCAGAATTACGAGCAGTACTTC
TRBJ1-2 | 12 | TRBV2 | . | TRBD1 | CASQTGPYGYTF | TGTGCCAGCCAGACAGGGCCCTATGGCTACACCTTC
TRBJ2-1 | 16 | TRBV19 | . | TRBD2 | CASTIGLADSYNEQFF | TGTGCCAGTACCATCGGGCTAGCGGACTCCTACAATGAGCAGTTCTTC
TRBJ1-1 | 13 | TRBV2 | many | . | CASSETGNTEAFF | TGTGCCAGCAGTGAGACGGGGAACACTGAAGCTTTCTTT
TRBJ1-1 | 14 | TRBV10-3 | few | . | CAISPRQEGPEAFF | TGTGCCATCAGTCCGAGACAGGAGGGACCTGAAGCTTTCTTT
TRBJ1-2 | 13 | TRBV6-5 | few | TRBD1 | CASSSRQGGGYTF | TGTGCCAGCAGTTCCCGACAGGGAGGAGGCTACACCTTC
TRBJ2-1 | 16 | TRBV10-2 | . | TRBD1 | CASREATGQGVNEQFF | TGCGCCAGCAGGGAGGCGACGGGACAGGGGGTAAATGAGCAGTTCTTC
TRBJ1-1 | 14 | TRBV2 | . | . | CASSVVSGGTEAFF | TGTGCCAGCAGTGTAGTCTCTGGAGGCACTGAAGCTTTCTTT
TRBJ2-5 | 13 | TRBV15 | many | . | CATSRGTKETQYF | TGTGCCACCAGCAGAGGCACAAAAGAGACCCAGTACTTC
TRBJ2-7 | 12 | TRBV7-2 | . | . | CASLGRTYEQYF | TGTGCCAGCCTGGGACGGACCTACGAGCAGTACTTC
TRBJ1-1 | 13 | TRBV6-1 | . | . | CASMGGMNTEAFF | TGTGCCAGCATGGGGGGGATGAACACTGAAGCTTTCTTT
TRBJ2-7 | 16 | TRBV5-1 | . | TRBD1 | CASSSGGTGSSYEQYF | TGCGCCAGCAGCTCTGGCGGGACAGGGTCCAGCTACGAGCAGTACTTC
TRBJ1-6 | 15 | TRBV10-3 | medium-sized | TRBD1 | CAISGDRNNNSPLHF | TGTGCCATCAGTGGGGACAGGAATAACAATTCACCCCTCCACTTT
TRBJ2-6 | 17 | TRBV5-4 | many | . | CASSLDRPVGGANVLTF | TGTGCCAGCAGCTTGGACAGGCCGGTGGGAGGGGCCAACGTCCTGACTTTC
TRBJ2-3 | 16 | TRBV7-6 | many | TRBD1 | CASSVGTGGGTDTQYF | TGTGCCAGCAGCGTAGGGACAGGGGGAGGCACAGATACGCAGTATTTT
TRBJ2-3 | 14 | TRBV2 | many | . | CASMRGPLTDTQYF | TGTGCCAGCATGCGGGGGCCCCTCACGGATACGCAGTATTTT
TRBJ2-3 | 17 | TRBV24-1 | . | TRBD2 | CATSDFRGTSGIDTQYF | TGTGCCACCAGTGATTTTCGTGGGACTAGCGGGATAGATACGCAGTATTTT
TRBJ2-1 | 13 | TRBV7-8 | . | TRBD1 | CASSWTGPNEQFF | TGTGCCAGCAGCTGGACAGGGCCCAATGAGCAGTTCTTC
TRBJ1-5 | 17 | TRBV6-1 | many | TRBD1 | CASSPLRQGDSNQPQHF | TGTGCCAGCAGTCCCCTAAGACAGGGCGATAGCAATCAGCCCCAGCATTTT
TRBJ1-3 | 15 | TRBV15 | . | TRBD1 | CATSRDRDPGNTIYF | TGTGCCACCAGCAGGGACAGGGACCCTGGAAACACCATATATTTT
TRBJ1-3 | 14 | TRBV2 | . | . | CASTRGNSGNTIYF | TGTGCCAGCACCAGGGGAAACTCTGGAAACACCATATATTTT
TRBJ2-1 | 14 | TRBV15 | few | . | CATSRRVELGEQFF | TGTGCCACCAGCAGAAGGGTTGAATTGGGTGAGCAGTTCTTC
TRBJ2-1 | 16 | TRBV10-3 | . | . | CASSSRGGHTYNGQFF | TGTGCCAGCAGTTCCCGTGGGGGGCACACCTACAATGGGCAGTTCTTC
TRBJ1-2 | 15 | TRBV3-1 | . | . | CASSQDLAGNYCYTF | TGTGCCAGCAGCCAAGATCTCGCGGGGAACTATTGCTACACCTTC
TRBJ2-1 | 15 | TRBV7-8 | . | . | CASSLGSRPYNEQFF | TGTGCCAGCAGCTTAGGCTCGCGGCCGTACAATGAGCAGTTCTTC
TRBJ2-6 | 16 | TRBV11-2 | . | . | CASSSLRRAGANVLTF | TGTGCCAGCAGCTCTCTGAGGAGGGCCGGGGCCAACGTCCTGACTTTC
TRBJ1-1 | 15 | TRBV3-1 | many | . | CASSISSSVNTEAFF | TGTGCCAGCAGCATTAGCAGCTCCGTGAACACTGAAGCTTTCTTT
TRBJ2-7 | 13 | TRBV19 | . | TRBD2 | CASSVAGGSEQYF | TGTGCCAGTAGTGTCGCGGGAGGCTCCGAGCAGTACTTC
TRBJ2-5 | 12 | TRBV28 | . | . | CAKSSEVETQYF | TGTGCCAAAAGTTCAGAAGTAGAGACCCAGTACTTC
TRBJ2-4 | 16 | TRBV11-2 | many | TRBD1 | CASSLGTGGEKNIQYF | TGTGCCAGCAGCTTGGGGACAGGGGGCGAGAAAAACATTCAGTACTTC
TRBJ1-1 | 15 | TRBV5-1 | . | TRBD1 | CASSSGTGECTEAFF | TGCGCCAGCAGCTCCGGGACAGGGGAATGCACTGAAGCTTTCTTT
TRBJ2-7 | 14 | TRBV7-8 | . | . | CASSYSGVRYEQYF | TGTGCCAGCAGCTATTCGGGAGTGCGGTACGAGCAGTACTTC
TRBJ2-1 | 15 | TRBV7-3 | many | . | CASSERGGDYNEQFF | TGTGCCAGCAGCGAAAGAGGCGGGGATTACAATGAGCAGTTCTTC
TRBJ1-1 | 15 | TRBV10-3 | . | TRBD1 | CAISARQGGSTEAFF | TGTGCCATCAGTGCCCGACAGGGTGGATCCACTGAAGCTTTCTTT
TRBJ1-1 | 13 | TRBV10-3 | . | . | CAISEPPGDVAFF | TGTGCCATCAGTGAGCCTCCAGGGGATGTAGCTTTCTTT
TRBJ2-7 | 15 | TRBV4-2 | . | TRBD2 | CASSQDPLAAYEQYF | TGTGCCAGCAGCCAAGACCCTCTAGCGGCGTACGAGCAGTACTTC
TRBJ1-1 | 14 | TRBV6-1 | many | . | CASSDTVKNTEAFF | TGTGCCAGCAGTGACACGGTCAAAAACACTGAAGCTTTCTTT
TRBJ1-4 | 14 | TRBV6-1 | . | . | CASRADRSNEKLFF | TGTGCCAGCCGGGCAGACAGGTCTAATGAAAAACTGTTTTTT
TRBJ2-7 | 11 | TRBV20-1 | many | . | CSALQNYEQYF | TGCAGTGCCCTACAGAACTACGAGCAGTACTTC
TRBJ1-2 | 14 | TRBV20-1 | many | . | CSASRAYNNYGYTF | TGCAGTGCTAGCCGGGCCTACAATAACTATGGCTACACCTTC
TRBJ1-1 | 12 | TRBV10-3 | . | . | CATGIKNAEAFF | TGTGCCACCGGTATCAAGAACGCTGAAGCTTTCTTT
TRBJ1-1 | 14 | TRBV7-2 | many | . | CASSPNGGGTEAFF | TGTGCCAGCAGTCCCAATGGGGGGGGAACAGAAGCTTTCTTT
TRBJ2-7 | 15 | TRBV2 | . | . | CASSLGTLPTYEQYF | TGTGCCAGCAGTTTAGGGACTCTCCCGACCTACGAGCAGTACTTC
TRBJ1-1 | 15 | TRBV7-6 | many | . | CASLVRGWEDTEAFF | TGTGCCAGCTTAGTCCGGGGCTGGGAGGACACTGAAGCTTTCTTT
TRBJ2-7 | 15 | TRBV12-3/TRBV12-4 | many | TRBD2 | CASSTASGGSYEQYF | TGTGCCAGCAGTACGGCTAGCGGGGGCTCCTACGAGCAGTACTTC
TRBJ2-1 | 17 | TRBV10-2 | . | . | CASRDLSGLSRYNEQFF | TGCGCCAGCAGAGACTTGAGCGGGTTATCGAGGTACAATGAGCAGTTCTTC
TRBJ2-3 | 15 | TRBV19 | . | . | CASSTAPRGTDTQYF | TGTGCCAGTAGTACAGCGCCAAGGGGCACAGATACGCAGTATTTT
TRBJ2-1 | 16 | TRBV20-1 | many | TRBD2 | CSAIEMRTSGVYEQFF | TGCAGTGCGATAGAGATGAGGACTAGCGGGGTATATGAGCAGTTCTTC
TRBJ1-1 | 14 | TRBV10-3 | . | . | CAISSQGPYTEAFF | TGTGCCATCAGCTCACAGGGTCCCTACACTGAAGCTTTCTTT
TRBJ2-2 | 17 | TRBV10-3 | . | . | CAISEPRDFLNTGELFF | TGTGCCATCAGTGAGCCCCGGGACTTCCTGAACACCGGGGAGCTGTTTTTT
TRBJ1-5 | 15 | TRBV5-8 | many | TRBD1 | CASTSGTVGDQPQHF | TGTGCCAGCACTTCCGGGACAGTAGGTGATCAGCCCCAGCATTTT
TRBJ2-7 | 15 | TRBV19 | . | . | CASSIVSGTGYEQYF | TGTGCCAGTAGTATAGTATCCGGGACCGGCTACGAGCAGTACTTC